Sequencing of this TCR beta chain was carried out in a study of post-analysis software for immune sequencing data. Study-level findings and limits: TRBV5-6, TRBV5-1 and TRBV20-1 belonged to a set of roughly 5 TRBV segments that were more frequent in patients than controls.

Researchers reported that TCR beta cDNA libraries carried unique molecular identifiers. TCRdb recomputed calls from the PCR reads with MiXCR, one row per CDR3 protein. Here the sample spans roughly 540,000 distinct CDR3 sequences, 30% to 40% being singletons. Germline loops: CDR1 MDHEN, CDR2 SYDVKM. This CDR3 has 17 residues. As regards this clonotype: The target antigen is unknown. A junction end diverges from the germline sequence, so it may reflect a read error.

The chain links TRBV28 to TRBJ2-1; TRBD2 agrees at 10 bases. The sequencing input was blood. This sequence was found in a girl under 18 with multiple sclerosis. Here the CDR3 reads CACRGPASGGSYNEQFF. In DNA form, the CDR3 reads TGTGCCTGCAGGGGCCCCGCTAGCGGGGGATCCTACAATGAGCAGTTCTTC.